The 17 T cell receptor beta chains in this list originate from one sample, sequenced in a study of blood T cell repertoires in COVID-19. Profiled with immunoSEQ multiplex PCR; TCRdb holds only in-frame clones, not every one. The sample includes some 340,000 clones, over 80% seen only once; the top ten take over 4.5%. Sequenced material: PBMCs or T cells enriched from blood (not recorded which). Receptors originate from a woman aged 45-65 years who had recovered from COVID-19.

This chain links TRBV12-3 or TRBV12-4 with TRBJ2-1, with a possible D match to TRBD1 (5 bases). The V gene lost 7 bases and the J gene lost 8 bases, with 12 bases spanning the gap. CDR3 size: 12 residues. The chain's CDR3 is CASMQGIHEQFF. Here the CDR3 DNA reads TGTGCCAGCATGCAGGGAATCCATGAGCAGTTCTTC.

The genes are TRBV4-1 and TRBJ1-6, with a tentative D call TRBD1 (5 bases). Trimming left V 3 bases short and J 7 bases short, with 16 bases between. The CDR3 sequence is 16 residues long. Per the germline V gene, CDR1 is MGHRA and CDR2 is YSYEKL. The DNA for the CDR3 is TGCGCCAGCAGCCAGCCGGGGGATCTGGGGAATTCACCCCTCCACTTT. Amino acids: CASSQPGDLGNSPLHF.

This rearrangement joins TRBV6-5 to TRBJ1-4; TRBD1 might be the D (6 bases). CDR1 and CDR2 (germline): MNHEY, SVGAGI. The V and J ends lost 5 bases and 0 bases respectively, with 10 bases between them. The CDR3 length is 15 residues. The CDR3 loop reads CASSRHRATNEKLFF. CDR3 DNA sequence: TGTGCCAGCAGTCGCCACAGGGCAACTAATGAAAAACTGTTTTTT.

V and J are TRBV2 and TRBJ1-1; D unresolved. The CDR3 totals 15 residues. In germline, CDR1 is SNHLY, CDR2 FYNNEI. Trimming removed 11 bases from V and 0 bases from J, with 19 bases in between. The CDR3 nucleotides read TGTGCCGGCTCCCGAGGGCGGAGCATGAACACTGAAGCTTTCTTT. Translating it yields CAGSRGRSMNTEAFF.

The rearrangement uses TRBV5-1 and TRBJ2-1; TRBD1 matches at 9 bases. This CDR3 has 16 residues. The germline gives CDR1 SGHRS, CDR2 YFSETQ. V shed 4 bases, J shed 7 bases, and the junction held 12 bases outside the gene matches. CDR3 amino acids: CASSDRDRVGKNEQFF. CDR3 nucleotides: TGCGCCAGCAGCGATAGGGACAGGGTGGGAAAAAATGAGCAGTTCTTC.

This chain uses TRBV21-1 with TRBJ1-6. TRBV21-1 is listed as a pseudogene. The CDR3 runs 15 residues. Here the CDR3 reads CASSKDGRSDSPLHF. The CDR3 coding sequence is TGTGCCAGCAGCAAAGACGGGAGGTCGGATTCACCCCTCCACTTT.

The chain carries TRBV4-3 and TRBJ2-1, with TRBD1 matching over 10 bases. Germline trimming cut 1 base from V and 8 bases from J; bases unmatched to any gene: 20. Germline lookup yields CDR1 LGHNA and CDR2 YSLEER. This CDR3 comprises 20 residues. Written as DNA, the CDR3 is TGCGCCAGCAGCCAAGGTTCTAATTGGGCCGCAGGACAGGGGGGCGATGAGCAGTTCTTC. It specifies CASSQGSNWAAGQGGDEQFF.

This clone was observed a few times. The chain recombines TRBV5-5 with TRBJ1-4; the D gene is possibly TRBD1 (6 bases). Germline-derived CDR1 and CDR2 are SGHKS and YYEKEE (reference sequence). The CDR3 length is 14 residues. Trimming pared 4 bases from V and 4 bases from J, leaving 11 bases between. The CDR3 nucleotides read TGTGCCAGCAGCGAAGGGGGTCTTAATGAAAAACTGTTTTTT. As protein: CASSEGGLNEKLFF.

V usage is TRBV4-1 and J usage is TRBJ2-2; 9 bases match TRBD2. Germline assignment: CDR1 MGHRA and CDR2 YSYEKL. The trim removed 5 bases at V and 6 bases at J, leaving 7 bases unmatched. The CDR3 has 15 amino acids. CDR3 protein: CASSGGTSFPGELFF. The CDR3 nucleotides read TGCGCCAGCAGCGGTGGGACTAGCTTCCCCGGGGAGCTGTTTTTT.

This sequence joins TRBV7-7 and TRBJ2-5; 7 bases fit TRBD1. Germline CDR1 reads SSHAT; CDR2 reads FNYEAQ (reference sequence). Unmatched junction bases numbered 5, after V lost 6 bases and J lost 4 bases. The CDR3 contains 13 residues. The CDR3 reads CASSTTGIETQYF. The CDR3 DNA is TGTGCCAGCAGTACGACAGGGATAGAGACCCAGTACTTC.

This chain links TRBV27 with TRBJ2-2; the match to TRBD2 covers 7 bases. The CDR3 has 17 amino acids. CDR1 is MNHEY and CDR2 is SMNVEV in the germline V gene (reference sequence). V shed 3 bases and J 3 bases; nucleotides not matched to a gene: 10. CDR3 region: CASSFQGASGYTGELFF. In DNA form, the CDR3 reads TGTGCCAGCAGTTTCCAAGGGGCTAGCGGATACACCGGGGAGCTGTTTTTT.

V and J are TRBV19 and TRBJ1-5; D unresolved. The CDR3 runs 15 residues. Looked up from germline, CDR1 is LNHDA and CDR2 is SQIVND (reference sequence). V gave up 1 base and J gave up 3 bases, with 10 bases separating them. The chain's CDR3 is CASSIGAGFNQPQHF. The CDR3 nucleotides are TGTGCCAGTAGTATAGGGGCGGGATTCAATCAGCCCCAGCATTTT.

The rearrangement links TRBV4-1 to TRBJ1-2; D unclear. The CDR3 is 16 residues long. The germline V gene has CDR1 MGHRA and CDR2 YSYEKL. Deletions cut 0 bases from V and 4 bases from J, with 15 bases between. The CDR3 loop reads CASSQDNTLRGYGYTF. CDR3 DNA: TGCGCCAGCAGCCAAGATAATACACTACGGGGCTATGGCTACACCTTC.

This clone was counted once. CDR3 in DNA: TGTGCCAGCAGCAAACAATCCGGGACAGGGGAGGAGGGCAATCAGCCCCAGCATTTT. Translating it yields CASSKQSGTGEEGNQPQHF. The chain links TRBV21-1 to TRBJ1-5; the D call TRBD1 from the table was never checked on the DNA. TRBV21-1 corresponds to a pseudogene. The CDR3 is 19 amino acids.

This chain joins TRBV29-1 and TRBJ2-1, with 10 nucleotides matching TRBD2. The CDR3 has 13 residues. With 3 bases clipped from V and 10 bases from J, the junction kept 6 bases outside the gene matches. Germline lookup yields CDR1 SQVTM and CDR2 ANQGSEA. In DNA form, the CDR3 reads TGCAGCGTTGAGCAACTAGCGGGATCGGAGCAGTTCTTC. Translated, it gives CSVEQLAGSEQFF.

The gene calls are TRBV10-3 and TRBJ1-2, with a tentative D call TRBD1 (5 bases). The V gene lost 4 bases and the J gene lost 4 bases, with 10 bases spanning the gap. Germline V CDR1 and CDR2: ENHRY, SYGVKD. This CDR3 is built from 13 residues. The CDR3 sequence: CAISGTGLYGYTF. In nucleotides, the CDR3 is TGTGCCATCAGTGGAACAGGCCTCTATGGCTACACCTTC.

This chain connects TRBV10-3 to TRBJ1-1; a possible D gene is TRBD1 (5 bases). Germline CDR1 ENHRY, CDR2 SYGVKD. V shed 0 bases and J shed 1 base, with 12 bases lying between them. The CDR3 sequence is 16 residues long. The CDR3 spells CAISESQTQGNTEAFF. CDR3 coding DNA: TGTGCCATCAGTGAGTCCCAAACTCAGGGGAACACTGAAGCTTTCTTT.